These T cell receptor beta chains were read from a single sample in a study of glioma-infiltrating T cells after dendritic cell vaccination. Generated by immunoSEQ multiplex PCR, the TCRdb table keeps only in-frame clones and is missing some. This table holds just over 2,500 clones, 65% to 90% found once. The sample here was tumor tissue, taken after dendritic cell vaccination. The receptor set was obtained from a human donor with glioblastoma. Each CDR3 is given with its conserved first and last residue. The D gene is left open where the match is weak. Some rows mark clone size as missing; the rest say once, few, many or name a class of expanded clone.

D: -
V: TRBV25-1
size: -
J: TRBJ2-3
CDR3: CASSSRGKVDTQYF
DNA: TGTGCCAGCAGTAGTCGGGGGAAGGTTGATACGCAGTATTTT

D: -
V: TRBV6-5
size: -
J: TRBJ2-1
CDR3: CASSYSTANEQFF
DNA: TGTGCCAGCAGTTACTCGACAGCCAATGAGCAGTTCTTC

D: -
V: TRBV10-3
size: -
J: TRBJ1-2
CDR3: CAISSGAYGYTF
DNA: TGTGCCATCAGTAGCGGGGCCTATGGCTACACCTTC

D: TRBD2
V: TRBV7-3
size: -
J: TRBJ2-1
CDR3: CASSLEASGSVNNEQFF
DNA: TGTGCCAGCAGCTTAGAGGCTAGCGGGAGTGTCAACAATGAGCAGTTCTTC

D: TRBD1
V: TRBV19
size: -
J: TRBJ1-4
CDR3: CASSLGQGGEKLFF
DNA: TGTGCCAGTAGCCTGGGACAGGGTGGAGAAAAACTGTTTTTT

D: TRBD1
V: TRBV7-9
size: -
J: TRBJ1-1
CDR3: CASSILTGMNTEAFF
DNA: TGTGCCAGCAGCATCCTGACAGGGATGAACACTGAAGCTTTCTTT

D: TRBD1
V: TRBV7-8
size: once
J: TRBJ2-5
CDR3: CASSPNRGLQETQYF
DNA: TGTGCCAGCAGCCCGAACAGGGGTCTCCAAGAGACCCAGTACTTC

D: -
V: TRBV4-2
size: -
J: TRBJ1-5
CDR3: CASSQETNQPQHF
DNA: TGTGCCAGCAGCCAAGAGACAAATCAGCCCCAGCATTTT

D: TRBD2
V: TRBV2
size: few
J: TRBJ2-3
CDR3: CASSPLLAGGLDTQYF
DNA: TGTGCCAGCAGTCCCCTGCTAGCGGGGGGTCTGGATACGCAGTATTTT

D: -
V: TRBV7-2
size: -
J: TRBJ1-5
CDR3: CASSLGGRGTGNQPQHF
DNA: TGTGCCAGCAGCTTAGGGGGCAGGGGTACGGGCAATCAGCCCCAGCATTTT

D: -
V: TRBV11-2
size: -
J: TRBJ1-4
CDR3: CASSESRSTNEKLFF
DNA: TGTGCCAGCAGCGAGAGCCGGTCGACTAATGAAAAACTGTTTTTT

D: -
V: TRBV15
size: -
J: TRBJ2-1
CDR3: CATSRDVGRSEQFF
DNA: TGTGCCACCAGCAGAGATGTGGGGCGAAGTGAGCAGTTCTTC

D: TRBD2
V: TRBV5-1
size: -
J: TRBJ2-2
CDR3: CASSSGTSGSGELFF
DNA: TGCGCCAGCAGCTCCGGGACTAGCGGGAGTGGGGAGCTGTTTTTT

D: TRBD1
V: TRBV18
size: -
J: TRBJ2-1
CDR3: CASSLDRDRGWNEQFF
DNA: TGTGCCAGCTCATTAGACCGGGACAGGGGATGGAATGAGCAGTTCTTC

D: TRBD1
V: TRBV19
size: -
J: TRBJ1-2
CDR3: CASIQGRGGYTF
DNA: TGTGCCAGTATACAGGGGCGCGGAGGCTACACCTTC

D: TRBD2
V: TRBV5-5
size: -
J: TRBJ2-1
CDR3: CASSLAVASGEQFF
DNA: TGTGCCAGCAGCTTGGCGGTCGCTAGCGGGGAGCAGTTCTTC

D: TRBD1
V: TRBV13
size: -
J: TRBJ1-1
CDR3: CASRDPGGTEAFF
DNA: TGTGCCAGCAGGGATCCAGGGGGCACTGAAGCTTTCTTT

D: TRBD1
V: TRBV11-2
size: -
J: TRBJ2-3
CDR3: CASSPGQSTDTQYF
DNA: TGTGCCAGCAGCCCGGGACAGAGCACAGATACGCAGTATTTT

D: TRBD1
V: TRBV30
size: -
J: TRBJ1-2
CDR3: CAWSGTYRGSGYTF
DNA: TGTGCCTGGAGTGGAACTTACAGGGGTTCGGGCTACACCTTC

D: -
V: TRBV19
size: -
J: TRBJ1-1
CDR3: CASSQGRWDTEAFF
DNA: TGTGCCAGTAGTCAGGGCAGGTGGGACACTGAAGCTTTCTTT

D: -
V: TRBV4-3
size: -
J: TRBJ1-2
CDR3: CASSQVGGFGSGYTF
DNA: TGCGCCAGCAGCCAAGTAGGCGGCTTTGGGTCGGGCTACACCTTC

D: TRBD1
V: TRBV4-3
size: -
J: TRBJ2-3
CDR3: CASSQDGTVTDTQYF
DNA: TGCGCCAGCAGCCAAGATGGGACAGTAACAGATACGCAGTATTTT

D: TRBD2
V: TRBV5-8
size: -
J: TRBJ2-7
CDR3: CASSPEGGRSSYEQYF
DNA: TGTGCCAGCAGCCCCGAAGGCGGGAGGAGCTCCTACGAGCAGTACTTC

D: -
V: TRBV18
size: -
J: TRBJ1-2
CDR3: CASSPDGALGGYTF
DNA: TGTGCCAGCTCACCAGATGGGGCACTGGGAGGCTACACCTTC

D: -
V: TRBV30
size: -
J: TRBJ1-6
CDR3: CAWSDEKARSPFNSPLHF
DNA: TGTGCCTGGAGTGACGAAAAAGCACGGAGCCCTTTTAATTCACCCCTCCACTTT

D: -
V: TRBV5-4
size: -
J: TRBJ2-7
CDR3: CASSEDYRYEQYF
DNA: TGTGCCAGCAGCGAAGACTACCGCTACGAGCAGTACTTC

D: -
V: TRBV7-2
size: once
J: TRBJ1-1
CDR3: CASSLAADSHGFTEAFF
DNA: TGTGCCAGCAGCTTAGCTGCTGACTCCCATGGGTTCACTGAAGCTTTCTTT